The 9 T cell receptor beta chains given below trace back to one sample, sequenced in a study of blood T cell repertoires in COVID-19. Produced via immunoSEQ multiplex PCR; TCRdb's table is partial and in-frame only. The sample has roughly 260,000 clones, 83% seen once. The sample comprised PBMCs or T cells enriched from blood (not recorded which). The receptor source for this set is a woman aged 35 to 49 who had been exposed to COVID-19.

CDR3 amino acids: CASSRGLAGYQETQYF. The CDR3 nucleotides are TGCGCCAGCAGCCGCGGACTAGCGGGCTACCAAGAGACCCAGTACTTC. The chain joins TRBV5-1 to TRBJ2-5; TRBD2 matches 11 bases. The CDR3 has 16 amino acids. V was clipped by 4 bases and J by 0 bases; unmatched bases: 5. Germline V gene sequence: CDR1 SGHRS, CDR2 YFSETQ.

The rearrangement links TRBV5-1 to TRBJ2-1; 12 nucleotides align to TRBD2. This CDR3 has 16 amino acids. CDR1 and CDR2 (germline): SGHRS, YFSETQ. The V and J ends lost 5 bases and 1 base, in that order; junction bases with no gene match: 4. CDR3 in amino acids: CASRLTSGGSYNEQFF. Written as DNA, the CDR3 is TGCGCCAGCAGGCTGACTAGCGGGGGTTCCTACAATGAGCAGTTCTTC.

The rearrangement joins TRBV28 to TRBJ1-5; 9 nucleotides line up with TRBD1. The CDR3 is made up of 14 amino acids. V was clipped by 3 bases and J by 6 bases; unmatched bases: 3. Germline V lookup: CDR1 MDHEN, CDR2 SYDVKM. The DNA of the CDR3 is TGTGCCAGCAGTTTCACAGGGGGCGTTCAGCCCCAGCATTTT. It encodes CASSFTGGVQPQHF.

For the CDR3, the DNA is TGTGCCAGCAGTGATCCCCCAGGGTATAACTATGGCTACACCTTC. It encodes CASSDPPGYNYGYTF. The V gene is TRBV2, the J gene TRBJ1-2; D possibly corresponds to TRBD1 (5 bases). Looked up from germline, CDR1 is SNHLY and CDR2 is FYNNEI. This CDR3 region has 15 residues. V lost 3 bases and J lost 1, with 12 bases in between.

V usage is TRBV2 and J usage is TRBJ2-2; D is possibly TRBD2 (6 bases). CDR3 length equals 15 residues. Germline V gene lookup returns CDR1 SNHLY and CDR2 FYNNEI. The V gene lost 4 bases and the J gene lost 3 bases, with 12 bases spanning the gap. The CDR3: CASSVTGEDTGELFF. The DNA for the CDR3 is TGTGCCAGCAGTGTGACGGGGGAGGACACCGGGGAGCTGTTTTTT. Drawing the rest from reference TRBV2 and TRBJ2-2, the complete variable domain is EPEVTQTPSHQVTQMGQEVILRCVPISNHLYFYWYRQILGQKVEFLVSFYNNEISEKSEIFDDQFSVERPDGSNFTLKIRSTKLEDSAMYFCASSVTGEDTGELFFGEGSRLTVL.

The CDR3 DNA sequence: TGCGCCAGCAGCTTGACCGGGGGAGAGGAGTACTTC. Its protein product is CASSLTGGEEYF. The gene calls are TRBV5-1 and TRBJ2-7, with D tentatively TRBD2 (6 bases). The CDR3 has 12 amino acids. V lost 1 base to trimming and J lost 11 bases, with 13 bases between them. The germline CDR1 and CDR2 sequences are SGHRS and YFSETQ.

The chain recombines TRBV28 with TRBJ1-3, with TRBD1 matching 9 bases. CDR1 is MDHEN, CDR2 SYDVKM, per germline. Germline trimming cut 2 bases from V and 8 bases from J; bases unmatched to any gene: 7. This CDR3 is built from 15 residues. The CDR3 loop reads CASSLGGTGYYTIYF. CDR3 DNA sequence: TGTGCCAGCAGTTTAGGGGGGACAGGGTATTACACCATATATTTT. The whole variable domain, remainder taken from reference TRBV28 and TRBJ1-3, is DVKVTQSSRYLVKRTGEKVFLECVQDMDHENMFWYRQDPGLGLRLIYFSYDVKMKEKGDIPEGYSVSREKKERFSLILESASTNQTSMYLCASSLGGTGYYTIYFGEGSWLTVV.

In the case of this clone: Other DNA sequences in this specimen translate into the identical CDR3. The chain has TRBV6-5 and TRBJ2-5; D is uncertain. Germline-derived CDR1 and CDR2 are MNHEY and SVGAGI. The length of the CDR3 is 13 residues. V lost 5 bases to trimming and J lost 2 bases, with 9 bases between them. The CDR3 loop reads CASSNTLQETQYF. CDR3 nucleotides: TGTGCCAGCAGTAACACCTTACAAGAGACCCAGTACTTC.

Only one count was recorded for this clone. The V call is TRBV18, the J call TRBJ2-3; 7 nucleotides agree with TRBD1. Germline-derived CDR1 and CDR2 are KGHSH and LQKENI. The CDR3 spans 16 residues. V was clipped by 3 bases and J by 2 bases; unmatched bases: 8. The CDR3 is CASSPGRDSLTDTQYF. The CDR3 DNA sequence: TGTGCCAGCTCACCGGGCCGGGACAGCCTCACAGATACGCAGTATTTT.